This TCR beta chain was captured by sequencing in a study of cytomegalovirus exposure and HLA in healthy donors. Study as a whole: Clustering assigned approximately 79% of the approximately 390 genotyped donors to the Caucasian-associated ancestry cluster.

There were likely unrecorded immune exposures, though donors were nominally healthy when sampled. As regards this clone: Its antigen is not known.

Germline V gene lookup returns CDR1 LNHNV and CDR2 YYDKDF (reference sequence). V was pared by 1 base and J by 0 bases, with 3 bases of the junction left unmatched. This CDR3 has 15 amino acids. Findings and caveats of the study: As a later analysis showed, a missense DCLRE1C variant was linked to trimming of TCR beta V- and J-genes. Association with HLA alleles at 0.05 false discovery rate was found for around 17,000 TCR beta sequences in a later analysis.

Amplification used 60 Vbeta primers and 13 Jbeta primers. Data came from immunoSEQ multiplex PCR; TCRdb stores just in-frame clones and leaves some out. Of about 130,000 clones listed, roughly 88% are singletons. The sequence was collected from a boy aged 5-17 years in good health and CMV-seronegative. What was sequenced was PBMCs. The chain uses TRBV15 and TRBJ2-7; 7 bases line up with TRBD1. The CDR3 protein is CATSRARQGSYEQYF. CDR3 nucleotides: TGTGCCACCAGCAGAGCCCGACAGGGCTCCTACGAGCAGTACTTC.